The 31 T cell receptor beta chains presented below share a single source sample, sequenced in a study of blood T cell repertoires in COVID-19. The data were produced by immunoSEQ multiplex PCR, yet TCRdb's version contains in-frame clones alone and is incomplete. The profile shows around 200,000 clones, 90% of them singletons. The source material was peripheral blood. Every receptor here comes from a man aged 50 or older with acute or convalescent COVID-19.

The CDR3, as DNA: TGTGCCAGCAGCCGCCGAAGCGGGAGAGGTGGAGGTTTCGAGCAGTACTTC. Residues: CASSRRSGRGGGFEQYF. The chain links TRBV7-8 to TRBJ2-7; 8 positions match TRBD2. Germline V CDR1 and CDR2: SGHVS, FQNEAQ. The CDR3 runs 17 residues. With V trimmed by 5 bases and J by 6 bases, 18 bases remained unmatched.

The rearrangement uses TRBV5-1 and TRBJ2-1; 10 bases are a match to TRBD1. CDR1 SGHRS and CDR2 YFSETQ come from the germline V gene. Germline trimming cut 2 bases from V and 4 bases from J; bases unmatched to any gene: 6. CDR3 size: 16 residues. CDR3 amino acids: CASSFTGTGAYNEQFF. In DNA, the CDR3 is TGCGCCAGCAGCTTTACCGGGACAGGGGCTTACAATGAGCAGTTCTTC.

The V and J genes are TRBV7-2 and TRBJ2-7; 11 bases align to TRBD2. V was clipped by 2 bases and J by 6 bases; unmatched bases: 9. The germline V gene has CDR1 SGHTA and CDR2 FQGNSA. The CDR3 is 16 amino acids. The CDR3 DNA follows: TGTGCCAGCAGCTTACAGGCTAGCGGGGGGAGAGGCGAGCAGTACGTC. Protein sequence: CASSLQASGGRGEQYV.

This clone was detected once. The V call is TRBV9, the J call TRBJ1-1; possibly TRBD1 for D (5 bases). From germline, CDR1 is SGDLS and CDR2 YYNGEE. This CDR3 contains 15 residues. Trimming shortened V by 4 bases and J by 10 bases, and 23 bases separated the two germline ends. The CDR3 loop reads CASSPSYGRGRGAFF. CDR3 DNA: TGTGCCAGCAGCCCTTCCTATGGGAGGGGCCGAGGAGCTTTCTTT.

The J gene is TRBJ1-1, the V gene TRBV7-9; D unclear. The CDR3 is 11 amino acids. Per germline, CDR1 SEHNR and CDR2 FQNEAQ (reference sequence). The V gene lost 4 bases and the J gene lost 6 bases, with 6 bases spanning the gap. The CDR3 DNA is TGTGCCAGCAGCTACGGGGCTGAAGCTTTCTTT. Protein product: CASSYGAEAFF.

The V gene is TRBV6-2 or TRBV6-3, the J gene TRBJ2-3; TRBD2 matches at 9 bases. Germline assignment: CDR1 MNHEY and CDR2 SVGEGT. With V trimmed by 6 bases and J by 8 bases, 15 bases remained unmatched. This CDR3 is 16 amino acids long. This CDR3 reads CASSSSTGAGGGTQYF. CDR3 nucleotides: TGTGCCAGCAGCTCATCGACGGGAGCGGGGGGAGGTACGCAGTATTTT.

This chain joins TRBV25-1 and TRBJ2-1; D perhaps matches TRBD2 (5 bases). Germline loops: CDR1 MGHDK, CDR2 SYGVNS. Trimming pared 7 bases from V and 7 bases from J, leaving 14 bases between. This CDR3 region has 13 residues. DNA of the CDR3: TGTGCCAGCACCCGGGGTCTTATTAATGAGCAGTTCTTC. Its protein is CASTRGLINEQFF.

J is TRBJ2-2 and V is TRBV20-1; D is perhaps TRBD1 (6 bases). Germline values: CDR1 DFQATT, CDR2 SNEGSKA (reference sequence). The CDR3 consists of 11 residues. CDR3 nucleotide sequence: TGCAGCGCTTCAGGGGCCGGGGAGCTGTTTTTT. This codes for CSASGAGELFF.

The chain is built from TRBV6-5 and TRBJ2-7, with 8 bases fitting TRBD1. The CDR3 is 14 residues long. Germline V CDR1 and CDR2: MNHEY, SVGAGI. J was trimmed by 5 bases and V by 5 bases; bases with no gene match: 8. The DNA of the CDR3 is TGTGCCAGCAGTCTCGGACAGGGTAATGACGAGCAGTACTTC. This sequence encodes CASSLGQGNDEQYF.

The chain combines TRBV27 with TRBJ2-7, with 11 nucleotides matching TRBD1. The ends lost 3 bases at V and 6 bases at J; junction bases unmatched: 4. CDR1 is MNHEY and CDR2 is SMNVEV in the germline V gene (reference sequence). CDR3 size: 14 residues. The CDR3 reads CASSLTGTGGEQYF. CDR3 sequence (DNA): TGTGCCAGCAGTTTGACTGGGACAGGGGGCGAGCAGTACTTC.

This chain uses TRBV4-2 with TRBJ2-1; tentatively, D is TRBD2 (6 bases). Trimming took off 0 bases at V and 5 bases at J, with 11 bases between the two ends. Germline V lookup: CDR1 LGHNA, CDR2 YNFKEQ. The CDR3 is 15 residues long. CDR3 amino acids: CASSQDLGGDNEQFF. The CDR3 coding sequence is TGTGCCAGCAGCCAAGATTTAGGAGGGGACAATGAGCAGTTCTTC.

The chain couples TRBV24-1 to TRBJ2-5, with a tentative D call TRBD2 (5 bases). This CDR3 region has 13 residues. Germline V gene sequence: CDR1 KGHDR, CDR2 SFDVKD. Trimming took off 5 bases at V and 4 bases at J, with 10 bases between the two ends. CDR3 protein: CATSAPGRETQYF. The CDR3 coding sequence is TGTGCCACCAGTGCTCCGGGGAGAGAGACCCAGTACTTC.

The chain combines TRBV9 with TRBJ2-2; TRBD1 matches 7 bases. The CDR3 is 16 amino acids. Germline CDR1 SGDLS, CDR2 YYNGEE. The ends lost 4 bases at V and 6 bases at J; junction bases unmatched: 12. The CDR3 region is CASSPRAGGFAGELFF. The CDR3 DNA sequence: TGTGCCAGCAGCCCAAGAGCAGGGGGATTCGCCGGGGAGCTGTTTTTT.

As regards this clone: In the same sample, other DNA sequences code for this CDR3. This chain uses TRBV21-1 with TRBJ2-7; TRBD1 is taken as the D call from the table, unchecked against the DNA. TRBV21-1 is marked as a pseudogene. This CDR3 has 14 residues. The DNA of the CDR3 is TGTGCCAGCAGCAAATGGGGCAGGACCTACGAGCAGTACGTC. Encoded protein: CASSKWGRTYEQYV.

The chain couples TRBV5-1 to TRBJ1-1, with D perhaps matching TRBD1 (5 bases). Germline-derived CDR1 and CDR2 are SGHRS and YFSETQ. The CDR3 has 15 residues. V lost 0 bases and J 2 bases, leaving 11 bases between the germline ends. The CDR3 DNA reads as TGCGCCAGCAGCTTGGCCATCGGGGGAAACACTGAAGCTTTCTTT. Translating it yields CASSLAIGGNTEAFF. Together with reference TRBV5-1 and TRBJ1-1, the CDR3 gives the full variable domain: KAGVTQTPRYLIKTRGQQVTLSCSPISGHRSVSWYQQTPGQGLQFLFEYFSETQRNKGNFPGRFSGRQFSNSRSEMNVSTLELGDSALYLCASSLAIGGNTEAFFGQGTRLTVV.

V usage is TRBV7-9 and J usage is TRBJ2-7, with 10 positions matching TRBD1. Looked up from germline, CDR1 is SEHNR and CDR2 is FQNEAQ (reference sequence). Losses at the gene ends were 1 base for V and 3 bases for J; bases not matched to a gene: 3. The CDR3 runs to 15 residues. The DNA of the CDR3 is TGTGCCAGCAGCTTAGGGACAGGGGGTTTCTACGAGCAGTACGTC. As protein: CASSLGTGGFYEQYV.

By share, this clone counts as medium-sized. CDR3 nucleotide sequence: TGTGCCACCAGTGAAGGGACAGGGGGCACTGAAGCTTTCTTT. Translation: CATSEGTGGTEAFF. The chain combines TRBV24-1 with TRBJ1-1; the match to TRBD1 covers 11 bases. CDR1 KGHDR and CDR2 SFDVKD come from the germline V gene. The V segment lost 4 bases and the J segment 4 bases; nucleotides outside the gene matches: 1. This CDR3 spans 14 amino acids.

The chain has TRBV15 and TRBJ1-2; D uncertain. This CDR3 has 15 residues. The V gene's germline CDR1 is LNHNV and CDR2 YYDKDF (reference sequence). V lost 8 bases and J 4 bases, leaving 20 bases between the germline ends. CDR3 residues: CATSVGRTGAYGYTF. The CDR3 DNA sequence: TGTGCCACCTCTGTGGGCCGAACGGGAGCCTATGGCTACACCTTC.

The chain carries TRBV6-2 or TRBV6-3 and TRBJ1-1, with D tentatively TRBD1 (6 bases). V was shortened by 4 bases and J by 0 bases, with 9 bases between the two germline ends. This CDR3 contains 14 residues. The germline V gene has CDR1 MNHEY and CDR2 SVGEGT. The CDR3 DNA sequence: TGTGCCAGCAGTTCGGACAGAATGAACACTGAAGCTTTCTTT. Its protein product is CASSSDRMNTEAFF.

The chain employs TRBV29-1 and TRBJ2-2; D is uncertain. Germline-derived CDR1 and CDR2 are SQVTM and ANQGSEA. The CDR3 sequence is 13 residues long. The ends were cut back, 4 bases at V and 4 bases at J, with 10 bases in the middle. Written as DNA, the CDR3 is TGCAGCGTTGTATTTGCGTTCACCGGGGAGCTGTTTTTT. It is translated as CSVVFAFTGELFF.

The chain recombines TRBV5-1 with TRBJ1-2, with D possibly TRBD1 on 6 matching bases. The germline gives CDR1 SGHRS, CDR2 YFSETQ. CDR3 length: 17 amino acids. Between the trimmed V and J ends, which lost 0 bases and 4 bases, there was a span of 19 bases. The CDR3 protein is CASSLVGGTLATYGYTF. The CDR3 coding sequence is TGCGCCAGCAGCTTGGTGGGGGGGACACTTGCTACCTATGGCTACACCTTC.

This clone appeared a single time. Sequence at one end of the junction differs from germline and may be a read error. This sequence joins TRBV7-3 and TRBJ2-6; no firm D call. The CDR3 is 15 amino acids. Germline V lookup: CDR1 SGHTA, CDR2 FQGTGA. The DNA for the CDR3 is TGTGCCAGCAGGTTAACCCTCTCTGGGGCCAACGTCCTGACTTTC. This sequence encodes CASRLTLSGANVLTF.

This chain connects TRBV9 to TRBJ2-3; the D gene is possibly TRBD2 (6 bases). V dropped 0 bases and J dropped 6 bases, with 14 bases sitting between them. This CDR3 has 15 amino acids. Germline V gene lookup returns CDR1 SGDLS and CDR2 YYNGEE. The CDR3 coding sequence is TGTGCCAGCAGCGTAGATATCGGGGACTTTGATACGCAGTATTTT. The encoded protein is CASSVDIGDFDTQYF. Combining the CDR3 with reference TRBV9 and TRBJ2-3 gives the whole variable domain DSGVTQTPKHLITATGQRVTLRCSPRSGDLSVYWYQQSLDQGLQFLIQYYNGEERAKGNILERFSAQQFPDLHSELNLSSLELGDSALYFCASSVDIGDFDTQYFGPGTRLTVL.

This clone was picked up one time. This chain connects TRBV9 to TRBJ2-5, with 7 positions matching TRBD1. Germline V gene sequence: CDR1 SGDLS, CDR2 YYNGEE. The CDR3 runs 15 residues. V lost 3 bases to trimming and J lost 2 bases; unmatched junction nucleotides: 7. CDR3 in DNA: TGTGCCAGCAGCGCGGGACAGCGCTCTCAAGAGACCCAGTACTTC. Protein sequence: CASSAGQRSQETQYF.

The chain links TRBV30 to TRBJ1-1; the D is unclear. Per germline, CDR1 GTSNPN and CDR2 SVGIG (reference sequence). With 1 base removed from V and 6 bases from J, the gap between germline ends came to 18 bases. CDR3 size: 15 residues. The CDR3 coding sequence is TGTGCCTGGAGTGGTTTGGAGGCTGGAGGCCCTGAAGCTTTCTTT. It codes for CAWSGLEAGGPEAFF. Full variable domain (rest looked up from reference TRBV30 and TRBJ1-1): SQTIHQWPATLVQPVGSPLSLECTVEGTSNPNLYWYRQAAGRGLQLLFYSVGIGQISSEVPQNLSASRPQDRQFILSSKKLLLSDSGFYLCAWSGLEAGGPEAFFGQGTRLTVV.

This chain connects TRBV18 to TRBJ1-5; 7 bases line up with TRBD1. Looked up from germline, CDR1 is KGHSH and CDR2 is LQKENI. The V segment lost 3 bases and the J segment 5 bases; nucleotides outside the gene matches: 13. The length of the CDR3 is 17 residues. CDR3 DNA sequence: TGTGCCAGCTCACCCTATAGACAGGGAACGGGGTATCAGCCCCAGCATTTT. It encodes CASSPYRQGTGYQPQHF.

This clone was seen a handful of times. This chain links TRBV28 with TRBJ1-4; unclear D gene. CDR1 is MDHEN, CDR2 SYDVKM, per germline. CDR3 length equals 13 residues. Trimming removed 3 bases at V and 7 bases at J, with 9 bases between. The CDR3 sequence: CASSLSHLEKLFF. DNA for the CDR3: TGTGCCAGCAGTTTGAGTCACCTTGAAAAACTGTTTTTT.

J is TRBJ2-2 and V is TRBV9, with TRBD1 matching over 8 bases. The V segment lost 0 bases and the J segment 5 bases; nucleotides outside the gene matches: 3. Germline CDR1 SGDLS, CDR2 YYNGEE. This CDR3 is built from 15 residues. Written as DNA, the CDR3 is TGTGCCAGCAGCGTAGCTCGACAGGGGACCGGGGAGCTGTTTTTT. This codes for CASSVARQGTGELFF.

The chain links TRBV6-6 to TRBJ2-2, with 9 bases aligning to TRBD1. CDR1 is MNHNY and CDR2 is SVGAGI in the germline V gene (reference sequence). CDR3 length: 15 amino acids. The V and J ends lost 4 bases and 4 bases, in that order; junction bases with no gene match: 4. CDR3 bases: TGTGCCAGCAGTTCCTGGACAGGGGCCACCGGGGAGCTGTTTTTT. Residues: CASSSWTGATGELFF.

The rearrangement uses TRBV25-1 and TRBJ1-3; unclear D gene. Trimming took off 7 bases at V and 0 bases at J, with 4 bases between the two ends. This CDR3 comprises 12 residues. The germline CDR1 and CDR2 sequences are MGHDK and SYGVNS. The CDR3 nucleotides are TGTGCCAGCATGAGCTCTGGAAACACCATATATTTT. Amino acids: CASMSSGNTIYF.

This sequence joins TRBV5-4 and TRBJ2-7; D is perhaps TRBD1 (6 bases). CDR3 length equals 12 residues. V gave up 3 bases and J gave up 6 bases, with 10 bases separating them. CDR1 SGHNT and CDR2 YYREEE come from the germline V gene (reference sequence). DNA of the CDR3: TGTGCCAGCAGCTCAACAGGGACCGAGCAGTACGTC. Amino acid sequence: CASSSTGTEQYV.